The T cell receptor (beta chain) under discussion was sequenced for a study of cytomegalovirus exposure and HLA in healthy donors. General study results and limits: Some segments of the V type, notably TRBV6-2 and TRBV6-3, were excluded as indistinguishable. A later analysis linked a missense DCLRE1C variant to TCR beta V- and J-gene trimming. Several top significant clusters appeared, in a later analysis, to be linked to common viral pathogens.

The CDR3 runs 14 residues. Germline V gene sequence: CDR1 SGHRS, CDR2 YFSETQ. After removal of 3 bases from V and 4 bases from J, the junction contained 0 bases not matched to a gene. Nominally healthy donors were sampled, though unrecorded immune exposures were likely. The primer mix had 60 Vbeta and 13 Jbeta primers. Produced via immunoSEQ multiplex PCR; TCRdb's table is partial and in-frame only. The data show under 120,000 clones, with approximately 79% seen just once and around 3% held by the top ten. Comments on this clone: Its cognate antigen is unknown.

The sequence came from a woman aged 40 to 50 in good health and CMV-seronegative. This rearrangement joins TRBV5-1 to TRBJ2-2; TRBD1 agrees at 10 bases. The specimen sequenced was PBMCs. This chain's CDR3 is CASSWDRGTGELFF. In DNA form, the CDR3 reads TGCGCCAGCAGCTGGGACAGGGGCACCGGGGAGCTGTTTTTT.